The rows below give T cell receptor beta chains drawn from one sample of a study of blood T cell repertoires in COVID-19. Only in-frame clones appear in the TCRdb table, and some are missing; sequencing was by immunoSEQ multiplex PCR. The sample records approximately 140,000 clones, about 80% being singletons. The specimen was peripheral blood. The source is a man between 70 and 80 years old with acute or convalescent COVID-19. CDR3s include the opening cysteine and the closing phenylalanine or tryptophan. Each record gives: CDR3 DNA, CDR3 protein, clone size, J gene, V gene, D gene. D genes are given only for firm matches. Not all rows give a size; the values are once, few, many and, for expanded clones, a class.

cdr3_nt: TGTGCCAGCAGCGACGTAAAAGGGACAGGCTCTGGAAACACCATATATTTT
cdr3_aa: CASSDVKGTGSGNTIYF
clone_size: -
j_call: TRBJ1-3
v_call: TRBV5-8
d_call: TRBD1

cdr3_nt: TGTGCCAGCAGCTTAGAGGGAGGACGCACAGATACGCAGTATTTT
cdr3_aa: CASSLEGGRTDTQYF
clone_size: -
j_call: TRBJ2-3
v_call: TRBV11-2
d_call: -

cdr3_nt: TGTGCCATCAGAGATTCCGGGATTGGGGGCTACACCTTC
cdr3_aa: CAIRDSGIGGYTF
clone_size: -
j_call: TRBJ1-2
v_call: TRBV10-3
d_call: -

cdr3_nt: TGTGCCAGCAGCTTAAGGGGGGACAGAACGCAGTATTTT
cdr3_aa: CASSLRGDRTQYF
clone_size: -
j_call: TRBJ2-3
v_call: TRBV11-3
d_call: -

cdr3_nt: TGTGCCACCGCGGACAGGGGAGGCAATCAGCCCCAGCATTTT
cdr3_aa: CATADRGGNQPQHF
clone_size: -
j_call: TRBJ1-5
v_call: TRBV27
d_call: TRBD1

cdr3_nt: TGTGCCAGCAGCTGGGACAGAGACACTGAAGCTTTCTTT
cdr3_aa: CASSWDRDTEAFF
clone_size: -
j_call: TRBJ1-1
v_call: TRBV6-6
d_call: TRBD1

cdr3_nt: TGTGCCAGTAGCGGGGGGTCCAGAGGGACCCAGTACTTC
cdr3_aa: CASSGGSRGTQYF
clone_size: few
j_call: TRBJ2-5
v_call: TRBV19
d_call: TRBD2

cdr3_nt: TGTGCCAGCAGCTTGGGGCCCCTCACCCCCAATACGCAGTATTTT
cdr3_aa: CASSLGPLTPNTQYF
clone_size: -
j_call: TRBJ2-3
v_call: TRBV5-6
d_call: -

cdr3_nt: TGTGCCAGCAGCTTAGGCCATGGACTAGCGGGGGTAGAGCAGTACTTC
cdr3_aa: CASSLGHGLAGVEQYF
clone_size: once
j_call: TRBJ2-7
v_call: TRBV13
d_call: TRBD2

cdr3_nt: TGCAGCGTGGAGCCGGGATCTACAGATACGCAGTATTTT
cdr3_aa: CSVEPGSTDTQYF
clone_size: -
j_call: TRBJ2-3
v_call: TRBV29-1
d_call: -

cdr3_nt: TGTGCCAGCAGCGCGGGACTAGCGGGGACCGGGGAGCTGTTTTTT
cdr3_aa: CASSAGLAGTGELFF
clone_size: -
j_call: TRBJ2-2
v_call: TRBV7-2
d_call: TRBD2

cdr3_nt: TGTGCCAGCAGTCGACAGGGTCAAGATACGCAGTATTTT
cdr3_aa: CASSRQGQDTQYF
clone_size: -
j_call: TRBJ2-3
v_call: TRBV3-1/TRBV3-2
d_call: TRBD1

cdr3_nt: TGTGCCAGCAGCCTCTCGAGGGAAAATCAGCCCCAGCATTTT
cdr3_aa: CASSLSRENQPQHF
clone_size: few
j_call: TRBJ1-5
v_call: TRBV7-2
d_call: -

cdr3_nt: TGTGCCATCAGTAGGCCGGGACTAGGGGCTGACTCGGATACGCAGTATTTT
cdr3_aa: CAISRPGLGADSDTQYF
clone_size: once
j_call: TRBJ2-3
v_call: TRBV10-3
d_call: TRBD2

cdr3_nt: TGTGCCAGCACCCGTACTTCGGACACTGAAGCTTTCTTT
cdr3_aa: CASTRTSDTEAFF
clone_size: -
j_call: TRBJ1-1
v_call: TRBV7-8
d_call: -

cdr3_nt: TGTGCCAGCAGTGGATCCCTCAGGGGGCGAATCTCCTATGGCTACACCTTC
cdr3_aa: CASSGSLRGRISYGYTF
clone_size: -
j_call: TRBJ1-2
v_call: TRBV6-6
d_call: TRBD1

cdr3_nt: TGTGCCAGCAGCCGACAGGCTATTAATGAAAAACTGTTTTTT
cdr3_aa: CASSRQAINEKLFF
clone_size: -
j_call: TRBJ1-4
v_call: TRBV28
d_call: -

cdr3_nt: TGTGCCAGTAGTGTCGGACAGGGGAGACCCTACGAGCAGTACTTC
cdr3_aa: CASSVGQGRPYEQYF
clone_size: -
j_call: TRBJ2-7
v_call: TRBV19
d_call: TRBD1

cdr3_nt: TGTGCCAGCAGTCCTCTTAGGGACAGTGTCAATGAGCAGTTCTTC
cdr3_aa: CASSPLRDSVNEQFF
clone_size: once
j_call: TRBJ2-1
v_call: TRBV27
d_call: TRBD1

cdr3_nt: TGTGCCACCAGCAGAGATTTTGCGGGGGGAAGCAATCAGCCCCAGCATTTT
cdr3_aa: CATSRDFAGGSNQPQHF
clone_size: -
j_call: TRBJ1-5
v_call: TRBV15
d_call: -

cdr3_nt: TGTGCCAGCAGCGTAGCGGGGGGACAGGTTAATGAAAAACTGTTTTTT
cdr3_aa: CASSVAGGQVNEKLFF
clone_size: once
j_call: TRBJ1-4
v_call: TRBV9
d_call: TRBD1

cdr3_nt: TGTGCCAGCACCCTAGTGGGACAGGGGGACGCAGATACGCAGTATTTT
cdr3_aa: CASTLVGQGDADTQYF
clone_size: -
j_call: TRBJ2-3
v_call: TRBV2
d_call: TRBD1

cdr3_nt: TGTGCTAGTGGAGACAGGGGCCTCTCTGGGGCCAACGTCCTGACTTTC
cdr3_aa: CASGDRGLSGANVLTF
clone_size: -
j_call: TRBJ2-6
v_call: TRBV12-5
d_call: TRBD1

cdr3_nt: TGTGCCAGCAGTTACCGGGACAGGAATCAGCCCCAGCATTTT
cdr3_aa: CASSYRDRNQPQHF
clone_size: -
j_call: TRBJ1-5
v_call: TRBV6-6
d_call: TRBD1

cdr3_nt: TGTGCCAGCAATCCCCCCGGAGCCGAGGGTGAGCAGTTCTTC
cdr3_aa: CASNPPGAEGEQFF
clone_size: -
j_call: TRBJ2-1
v_call: TRBV7-9
d_call: -

cdr3_nt: TGCGCCAGCAGCCAAGATATGGCAGGGGTCTGGTCTCTGGAGACCCAGTACTTC
cdr3_aa: CASSQDMAGVWSLETQYF
clone_size: -
j_call: TRBJ2-5
v_call: TRBV4-1
d_call: -

cdr3_nt: TGTGCCACAAGACAGGGTTACAATGAGCAGTTCTTC
cdr3_aa: CATRQGYNEQFF
clone_size: few
j_call: TRBJ2-1
v_call: TRBV6-5
d_call: TRBD1

cdr3_nt: TGCGCCAGCAGGTCTTTGGACAGGGGTGCCTACAATGAGCAGTTCTTC
cdr3_aa: CASRSLDRGAYNEQFF
clone_size: -
j_call: TRBJ2-1
v_call: TRBV5-1
d_call: TRBD1

cdr3_nt: TGTGCCAGCAGCTTGGGGGACAGGGGAACTGAAGCTTTCTTT
cdr3_aa: CASSLGDRGTEAFF
clone_size: -
j_call: TRBJ1-1
v_call: TRBV5-8
d_call: TRBD1

cdr3_nt: TGTGCCAGCAGTTCCCCGCGAGGTACTTTCTCCTACAATGAGCAGTTCTTC
cdr3_aa: CASSSPRGTFSYNEQFF
clone_size: -
j_call: TRBJ2-1
v_call: TRBV28
d_call: -

cdr3_nt: TGCGCCAGCAGCTTGGGGGGACTAGCTAACAATGAGCAGTTCTTC
cdr3_aa: CASSLGGLANNEQFF
clone_size: -
j_call: TRBJ2-1
v_call: TRBV5-1
d_call: TRBD2

cdr3_nt: TGTGCCAGCAGTTTACGACTGTACGAGCAGTACTTC
cdr3_aa: CASSLRLYEQYF
clone_size: -
j_call: TRBJ2-7
v_call: TRBV28
d_call: -

cdr3_nt: TGCAGCGTTGCAGGCCAGTACCAAGAGACCCAGTACTTC
cdr3_aa: CSVAGQYQETQYF
clone_size: -
j_call: TRBJ2-5
v_call: TRBV29-1
d_call: -

cdr3_nt: TGTGCCAGCAGTGACAGTCGCTCTGAAAAACTGTTTTTT
cdr3_aa: CASSDSRSEKLFF
clone_size: once
j_call: TRBJ1-4
v_call: TRBV6-1
d_call: -

cdr3_nt: TGTGCCACCAGTGCTACGCCCCAGGGACAGGGGGTTGAGCAGTTCTTC
cdr3_aa: CATSATPQGQGVEQFF
clone_size: -
j_call: TRBJ2-1
v_call: TRBV24-1
d_call: TRBD1

cdr3_nt: TGTGCCAGCTCACCAGAGGCAGGGGGCATCAATTCACCCCTCCACTTT
cdr3_aa: CASSPEAGGINSPLHF
clone_size: -
j_call: TRBJ1-6
v_call: TRBV18
d_call: TRBD1

cdr3_nt: TGCGCCAGCAGCCAAACAGGGAACACTGAAGCTTTCTTT
cdr3_aa: CASSQTGNTEAFF
clone_size: -
j_call: TRBJ1-1
v_call: TRBV4-1
d_call: -